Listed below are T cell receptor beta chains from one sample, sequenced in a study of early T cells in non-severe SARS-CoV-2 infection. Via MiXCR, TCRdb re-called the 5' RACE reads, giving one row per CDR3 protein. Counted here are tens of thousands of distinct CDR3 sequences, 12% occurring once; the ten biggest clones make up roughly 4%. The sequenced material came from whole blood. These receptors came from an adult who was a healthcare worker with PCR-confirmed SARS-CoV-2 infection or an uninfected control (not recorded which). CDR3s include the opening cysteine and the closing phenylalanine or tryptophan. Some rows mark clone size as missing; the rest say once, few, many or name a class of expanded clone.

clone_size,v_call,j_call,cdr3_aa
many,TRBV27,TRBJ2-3,CASSLYDRMDTQYF
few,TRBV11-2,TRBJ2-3,CASSLVSVATDTQYF
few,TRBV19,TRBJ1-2,CASGSQLPRGYGYTF
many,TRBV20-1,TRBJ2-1,CSASGTSGYNEQFF
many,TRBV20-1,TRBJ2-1,CSAPPGGPANEQFF
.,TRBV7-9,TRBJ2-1,CASSLADGYNEQFF
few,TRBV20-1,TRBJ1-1,CSGDRPEAFF
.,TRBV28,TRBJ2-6,CASSEAGYSGANVLTF
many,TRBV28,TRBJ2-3,CASSFRRRGGTDTQYF
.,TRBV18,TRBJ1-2,CASSPSREANYGYTF
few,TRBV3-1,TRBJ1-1,CASSPRRRTPYTEAFF
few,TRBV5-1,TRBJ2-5,CASSQGDRPQETQYF
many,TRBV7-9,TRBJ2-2,CASSLSAVGPGELFF
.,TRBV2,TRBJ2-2,CASSLGHRLTGELFF
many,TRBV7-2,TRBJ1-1,CASSVQGTSTLEAFF
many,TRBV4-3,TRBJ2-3,CASSQRPTDTQYF
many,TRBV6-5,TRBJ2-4,CASRRTTGLNIQYF
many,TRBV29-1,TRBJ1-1,CSVRMGGGGVEAFF
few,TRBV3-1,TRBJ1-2,CASSRINLQGAIPGYGYTF
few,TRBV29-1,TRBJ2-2,CSVAGGRFRELFF
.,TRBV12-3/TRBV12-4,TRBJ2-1,CASSSSYPVGRFF
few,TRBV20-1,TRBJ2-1,CSARGLAVYNEQFF
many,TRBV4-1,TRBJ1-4,CASKPQGTGSKKLFF
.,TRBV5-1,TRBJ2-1,CASSLVGTNEQFF
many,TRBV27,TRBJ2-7,CASSTRPGSASEQYF
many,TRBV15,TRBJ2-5,CATSRDRGEQETQYF
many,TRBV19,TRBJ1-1,CASCPSGGHTEAFF
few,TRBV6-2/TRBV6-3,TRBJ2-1,CASSFGQTQFF
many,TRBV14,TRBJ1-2,CASSQDSRAGYTF
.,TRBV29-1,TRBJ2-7,CSVETVKPSYEQYF
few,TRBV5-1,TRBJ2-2,CASSQQGAGELFF
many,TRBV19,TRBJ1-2,CASRDPIVYGYTF
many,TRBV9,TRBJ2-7,CASSVAPAGYEQYF
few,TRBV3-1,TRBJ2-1,CASSQASIYNEQFF
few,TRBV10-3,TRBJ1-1,CAISPQGGSEAFF
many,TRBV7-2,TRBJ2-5,CASGWRGEGETQYF
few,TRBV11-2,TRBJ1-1,CASTERRSEAFF
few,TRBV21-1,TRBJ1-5,CASSKGDKGQPQHF
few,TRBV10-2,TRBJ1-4,CASMGWGEKLFF
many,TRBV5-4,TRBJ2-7,CASSPPGRQGQYF
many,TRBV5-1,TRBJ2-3,CASSLGTGEDTQYF
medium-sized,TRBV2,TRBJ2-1,CASSTPGQADNEQFF
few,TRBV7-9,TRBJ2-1,CASSQGTSDYNEQFF
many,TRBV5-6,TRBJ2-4,CASSLFPKNIQYF
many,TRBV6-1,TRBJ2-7,CASSLDGTYEQYF
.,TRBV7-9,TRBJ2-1,CASSLAGQGFNEQFF
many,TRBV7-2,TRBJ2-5,CASSLGQTRQETQYF
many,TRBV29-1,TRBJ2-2,CSAGTTTGELFF
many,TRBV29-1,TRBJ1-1,CSATTGYTEAFF
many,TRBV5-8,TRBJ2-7,CASSVRDRGAYEQYF
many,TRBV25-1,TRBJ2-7,CASGGTGSDEQYF
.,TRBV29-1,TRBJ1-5,CSVSDRLNQPQHF
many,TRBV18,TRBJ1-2,CASSPSSSRDRGEYGYTF
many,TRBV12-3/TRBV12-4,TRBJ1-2,CASSDRVYRGYTF
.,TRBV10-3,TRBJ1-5,CAIGHDNQPQHF